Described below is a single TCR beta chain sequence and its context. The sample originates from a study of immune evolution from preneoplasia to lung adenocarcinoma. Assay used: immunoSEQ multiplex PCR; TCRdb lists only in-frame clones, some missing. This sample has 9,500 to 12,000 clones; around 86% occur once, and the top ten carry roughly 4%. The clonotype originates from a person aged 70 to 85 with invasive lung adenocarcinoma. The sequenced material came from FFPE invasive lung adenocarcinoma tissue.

CDR3 region: CATTRGTSSYNEQFF. DNA of the CDR3: TGTGCCACCACGCGGGGGACAAGCTCCTACAATGAGCAGTTCTTC. The chain has TRBV6-5 and TRBJ2-1, with D perhaps matching TRBD2 (7 bases). CDR1 is MNHEY, CDR2 SVGAGI, per germline. V was pared by 10 bases and J by 0 bases, with 16 bases between. This CDR3 region has 15 residues.